The 12 T cell receptor beta chains given below trace back to one sample, sequenced in a study of blood T cell repertoires in COVID-19. TCRdb keeps only in-frame clones here, not all; method: immunoSEQ multiplex PCR. The sample shows about 300,000 clones, roughly 86% of them seen only once. Sequencing was done on a sample of peripheral blood. These receptors were taken from a man aged 18 to 35 with active or convalescent COVID-19.

The chain has TRBV13 and TRBJ1-1, with D uncertain. V was shortened by 6 bases and J by 1 base, with 12 bases between the two germline ends. Germline CDR1 reads PRHDT; CDR2 reads FYEKMQ (reference sequence). CDR3 length equals 14 residues. The CDR3 reads CASRSRGGNTEAFF. CDR3 DNA sequence: TGTGCCAGCAGATCTAGAGGAGGGAACACTGAAGCTTTCTTT.

This clone turned up a few times. The rearrangement joins TRBV6-2 or TRBV6-3 to TRBJ2-5; TRBD2 might be the D (6 bases). This CDR3 is built from 16 residues. CDR1 and CDR2 (germline): MNHEY, SVGEGT. The V gene lost 0 bases and the J gene lost 1 base, with 12 bases spanning the gap. The CDR3 sequence: CASSYSEGRFQETQYF. The CDR3 DNA reads as TGTGCCAGCAGTTACTCGGAGGGGAGATTCCAAGAGACCCAGTACTTC.

The chain is built from TRBV7-8 and TRBJ2-3; TRBD2 matches 9 bases. V shed 6 bases, J shed 4 bases, and the junction held 8 bases outside the gene matches. Germline CDR1 SGHVS, CDR2 FQNEAQ. The length of the CDR3 is 15 residues. The CDR3 region is CASSHLAGRPDTQYF. The CDR3 coding sequence is TGTGCCAGCAGTCACCTAGCGGGGAGGCCAGATACGCAGTATTTT.

The rearrangement uses TRBV19 and TRBJ1-1; TRBD1 is a possible D gene (5 bases). Germline CDR1 and CDR2: LNHDA and SQIVND (reference sequence). The ends were cut back, 5 bases at V and 0 bases at J, with 10 bases in the middle. This CDR3 region has 14 residues. The CDR3 bases are TGTGCCAGTAGTGGCCAGACAGTGAACACTGAAGCTTTCTTT. As protein: CASSGQTVNTEAFF. Supplemented by reference TRBV19 and TRBJ1-1, the full variable domain reads DGGITQSPKYLFRKEGQNVTLSCEQNLNHDAMYWYRQDPGQGLRLIYYSQIVNDFQKGDIAEGYSVSREKKESFPLTVTSAQKNPTAFYLCASSGQTVNTEAFFGQGTRLTVV.

CDR3 residues: CASSSGRLALVRANTGELFF. The DNA for the CDR3 is TGTGCCAGTAGTAGCGGGCGACTAGCGCTGGTCCGCGCGAACACCGGGGAGCTGTTTTTT. The V gene is TRBV19, the J gene TRBJ2-2, with 8 positions matching TRBD2. The CDR3 has 20 residues. Trimming at V came to 4 bases and at J to 0 bases, leaving 16 bases not matched to a gene. Germline V gene data show CDR1 as LNHDA and CDR2 as SQIVND (reference sequence).

This chain joins TRBV18 and TRBJ2-1; perhaps TRBD1 as D (5 bases). Germline lookup yields CDR1 KGHSH and CDR2 LQKENI. V was pared by 3 bases and J by 2 bases, with 8 bases between. This CDR3 has 14 amino acids. For the CDR3, the DNA is TGTGCCAGCTCACCTCCAGGGACCTACAATGAGCAGTTCTTC. This sequence encodes CASSPPGTYNEQFF.

This clone has only a few counts. The J gene is TRBJ2-1, the V gene TRBV7-8, with D perhaps matching TRBD2 (6 bases). CDR3 length equals 14 residues. CDR1 is SGHVS, CDR2 FQNEAQ, per germline. Trimming took off 5 bases at V and 0 bases at J, with 8 bases between the two ends. The CDR3 region is CASSGGSSYNEQFF. The CDR3 DNA reads as TGTGCCAGCAGCGGGGGGAGCTCCTACAATGAGCAGTTCTTC.

This sequence joins TRBV5-8 and TRBJ2-1; TRBD2 aligns across 9 bases. Germline V gives CDR1 SGHTS, CDR2 YDEGEE. The CDR3 totals 15 residues. Trimming removed 1 base from V and 8 bases from J; junction bases left unmatched: 7. As DNA, the CDR3 is TGTGCCAGCAGCTTGAGGCCAGCGGGGGGACATGAGCAGTTCTTC. Translated, it gives CASSLRPAGGHEQFF. The full variable domain, completed using reference TRBV5-8 and TRBJ2-1, is EAGVTQSPTHLIKTRGQQATLRCSPISGHTSVYWYQQALGLGLQFLLWYDEGEERNRGNFPPRFSGRQFPNYSSELNVNALELEDSALYLCASSLRPAGGHEQFFGPGTRLTVL.

The V call is TRBV19, the J call TRBJ1-2; no clear D. This CDR3 contains 13 residues. Germline-derived CDR1 and CDR2 are LNHDA and SQIVND (reference sequence). The V end was cut by 10 bases, the J end by 6 bases, with 18 bases between. The CDR3 DNA reads TGTGCCATCCAAGAGCGGGGAATGGATGGCTACACCTTC. Its protein product is CAIQERGMDGYTF.

CDR3 bases: TGTGCCAGCAGCGGCTGGGGAGGCCCAGAATATGAGCAGTTCTTC. This sequence encodes CASSGWGGPEYEQFF. The chain is built from TRBV9 and TRBJ2-1, with TRBD2 as a possible D gene (6 bases). Trimming took off 3 bases at V and 8 bases at J, with 18 bases between the two ends. The CDR3 is 15 residues long. The germline V gene has CDR1 SGDLS and CDR2 YYNGEE. The full variable domain, with the rest looked up from reference TRBV9 and TRBJ2-1, is DSGVTQTPKHLITATGQRVTLRCSPRSGDLSVYWYQQSLDQGLQFLIQYYNGEERAKGNILERFSAQQFPDLHSELNLSSLELGDSALYFCASSGWGGPEYEQFFGPGTRLTVL.

The chain uses TRBV24-1 and TRBJ1-5; 7 nucleotides line up with TRBD1. The CDR3 consists of 20 residues. The trim removed 4 bases at V and 1 base at J, leaving 18 bases unmatched. Germline loops: CDR1 KGHDR, CDR2 SFDVKD. The DNA for the CDR3 is TGTGCCACCAGTGACCCCGATTACGAACAGGGGCCGAAAAGCAATCAGCCCCAGCATTTT. This gives the protein CATSDPDYEQGPKSNQPQHF.

This clone was seen a few times. The chain is built from TRBV27 and TRBJ2-2; D gene ambiguous. The V end lost 0 bases, the J end lost 4 bases, and 6 bases lay between the germline ends. Per the germline V gene, CDR1 is MNHEY and CDR2 is SMNVEV (reference sequence). This CDR3 spans 14 amino acids. In nucleotides, the CDR3 is TGTGCCAGCAGTTTATCTTTCTCCACCGGGGAGCTGTTTTTT. Residues: CASSLSFSTGELFF.